This TCR beta chain was recorded in a study of blood T cell repertoires in COVID-19. Across the study: The origin of the acute and convalescent COVID-19 samples was the United States, Italy and Spain. T cells, B-cell-depleted T cells, or PBMCs provided the cDNA or gDNA that served as material.

CDR3 length equals 15 residues. Germline trimming cut 4 bases from V and 2 bases from J; bases unmatched to any gene: 6. Germline lookup yields CDR1 SGHDN and CDR2 FVKESK. How the authors handled the data: It was from reference gene primer amplification that nucleated cell counts were estimated. The data were produced by immunoSEQ multiplex PCR, yet TCRdb's version contains in-frame clones alone and is incomplete. V and J calls and clone size come straight from that table; D and trimming were deduced from the DNA. The sample has roughly 36,000 clones, approximately 80% seen once. V is TRBV14 and J is TRBJ2-3, with 7 nucleotides matching TRBD1. The TCR comes from a human donor in a cohort sampled during active COVID-19. Material: peripheral blood. CDR3 region: CASSLDREFTDTQYF. The CDR3 bases are TGTGCCAGCAGCCTCGACAGGGAATTCACAGATACGCAGTATTTT.